This TCR beta chain was documented in a study of shared clonotypes between healthy human individuals. Germline CDR1 reads SNHLY; CDR2 reads FYNNEI. Trimming took 7 bases from V and 2 from J, leaving 11 bases between them. The CDR3 covers 13 residues. Some clones are missing from TCRdb's copy, which holds only in-frame ones; the method was immunoSEQ multiplex PCR. The table lists 2 million to 2.5 million clones, 90% to 95% of them singletons. Sequencing was done on a sample of naive CD4+ T cells sorted from blood. Subset specified: CD45RA+ positively selected. The chain recombines TRBV2 with TRBJ1-2; perhaps TRBD1 as D (6 bases). This sequence originates from a man aged 18 to 29 in good health. For the CDR3, the DNA is TGTGCCAGCACCTCGGACAGAAACTATGGCTACACCTTC. Translation: CASTSDRNYGYTF.